This TCR beta chain was obtained from a study of sequential checkpoint blockade in melanoma. Looking at the study overall: Arm A got nivolumab then ipilimumab; arm B the reverse, 1:1. After both sequences, patients received maintenance nivolumab.

Measured with immunoSEQ multiplex PCR; TCRdb has only the in-frame clones, and not every one. The sample lists 30,000 or so clones, 82% occurring once. Per germline, CDR1 MNHEY and CDR2 SVGAGI. This CDR3 spans 16 amino acids. Trimming took 2 bases from V and 1 from J, leaving 15 bases between them. The treatment here: randomized to nivolumab then ipilimumab (arm A) or the reverse (arm B). Sorted cells were live CD3+CD8+, lacking CD19 and CD56, from PBMCs. The sample consisted of CD8+ T cells sorted from blood (inferred from file names), taken from a patient given nivolumab and ipilimumab in sequence. The clonotype originates from a human donor with melanoma. The chain recombines TRBV6-5 with TRBJ2-7; D remains unclear. DNA for the CDR3: TGTGCCAGCAGTTACGCAGCTAATTGGGCTTCCTACGAGCAGTACTTC. It specifies CASSYAANWASYEQYF.